This passage covers 15 T cell receptor beta chains from one sample sequenced in a study of technical replicates of blood from a handful of donors. This table comes from immunoSEQ multiplex PCR, and its TCRdb copy is limited to in-frame clones, with some not included. The table records fewer than 80,000 clones, roughly 89% of them present only once. Sequencing was carried out using PBMCs. The receptor set was obtained from a human donor in good health. Some clones in this sample may be carry-over from other donors' samples.

The J gene is TRBJ2-5, the V gene TRBV6-6, with 10 bases identical to TRBD2. The V gene's germline CDR1 is MNHNY and CDR2 SVGAGI (reference sequence). This CDR3 spans 15 amino acids. J gave up 1 base and V 4 bases, and 3 bases lay outside the gene matches. The CDR3 region is CASSSAGGVQETQYF. The CDR3 bases are TGTGCCAGCAGTTCAGCGGGAGGGGTCCAAGAGACCCAGTACTTC.

This clone appeared many times. V is TRBV6-6 and J is TRBJ1-1; D is uncertain. Germline assignment: CDR1 MNHNY and CDR2 SVGAGI (reference sequence). V shed 7 bases and J shed 1 base, with 7 bases lying between them. This CDR3 is 12 amino acids long. CDR3: CASKEGNTEAFF. The CDR3 coding sequence is TGTGCCAGCAAAGAGGGGAACACTGAAGCTTTCTTT.

The gene calls are TRBV2 and TRBJ2-7; 8 bases agree with TRBD2. Germline CDR1 is SNHLY and CDR2 is FYNNEI. This CDR3 contains 15 residues. V lost 5 bases, J lost 0 bases, and 6 bases stayed unmatched. This chain's CDR3 is CASSSGGARSYEQYF. The CDR3 coding sequence is TGTGCCAGCAGTTCCGGGGGGGCCCGCTCCTACGAGCAGTACTTC.

The CDR3: CASSPRGSNTGELFF. CDR3 coding DNA: TGCGCCAGCAGCCCCCGGGGGTCGAACACCGGGGAGCTGTTTTTT. The rearrangement links TRBV4-1 to TRBJ2-2; D is possibly TRBD2 (6 bases). The ends were cut back, 4 bases at V and 0 bases at J, with 9 bases in the middle. The CDR3 has 15 residues. Looked up from germline, CDR1 is MGHRA and CDR2 is YSYEKL.

DNA for the CDR3: TGTGCCAGCAGTTACTCGGAACGGGTCAACAATGAGCAGTTCTTC. Its translation is CASSYSERVNNEQFF. This rearrangement joins TRBV6-7 to TRBJ2-1; D is ambiguous. TRBV6-7 is recorded as an ORF, its role being uncertain. The CDR3 is 15 amino acids. The V end was cut by 0 bases, the J end by 5 bases, with 11 bases between.

V gene TRBV5-1 combines with J gene TRBJ2-1, with a possible D match to TRBD2 (6 bases). In germline, CDR1 is SGHRS, CDR2 YFSETQ. V was cut by 0 bases and J by 13 bases, with 11 bases left in between. The CDR3 consists of 12 residues. The CDR3 DNA sequence: TGCGCCAGCAGCTTGGACCGGGACTCCCAGTTCTTC. This sequence encodes CASSLDRDSQFF.

The rearrangement links TRBV7-9 to TRBJ1-1; D uncertain. This CDR3 is built from 14 residues. Trimming took off 10 bases at V and 2 bases at J, with 17 bases between the two ends. The germline CDR1 and CDR2 sequences are SEHNR and FQNEAQ (reference sequence). The CDR3 loop is CATNREGRNTEAFF. The DNA for the CDR3 is TGTGCCACCAACCGTGAGGGCAGAAACACTGAAGCTTTCTTT.

This sequence joins TRBV11-2 and TRBJ2-7, with 12 positions matching TRBD2. Looked up from germline, CDR1 is SGHAT and CDR2 is FQNNGV. The trim removed 1 base at V and 5 bases at J, leaving 6 bases unmatched. The CDR3 extends over 16 amino acids. CDR3 in amino acids: CASSLGASGGADEQYF. The CDR3 nucleotides read TGTGCCAGCAGCTTAGGGGCTAGCGGGGGGGCCGACGAGCAGTACTTC.

V is TRBV4-3 and J is TRBJ2-5; 12 bases map to TRBD1. V trimming: 1 base; J trimming: 4 bases; junction bases outside the gene matches: 4. Germline CDR1 and CDR2: LGHNA and YSLEER. This CDR3 is 16 amino acids long. CDR3 protein: CASSQAGTGGLETQYF. The CDR3 DNA follows: TGCGCCAGCAGCCAAGCGGGGACAGGGGGCTTAGAGACCCAGTACTTC.

The sample holds one count of this clone. This chain's CDR3 is CASSSVPGSYNEQFF. The DNA of the CDR3 is TGTGCCAGCAGTAGCGTACCGGGCTCCTACAATGAGCAGTTCTTC. The gene calls are TRBV6-1 and TRBJ2-1; the D is unclear. With 5 bases removed from V and 0 bases from J, the gap between germline ends came to 11 bases. The CDR3 loop spans 15 amino acids. In germline, CDR1 is MNHNS, CDR2 SASEGT.

The chain has TRBV6-1 and TRBJ2-7, with 8 bases fitting TRBD1. The CDR3 runs to 17 residues. After removal of 6 bases from V and 3 bases from J, the junction contained 16 bases not matched to a gene. Germline lookup yields CDR1 MNHNS and CDR2 SASEGT. CDR3 residues: CASREPRQGNLFYEQYF. The CDR3 coding sequence is TGTGCCAGCAGAGAACCTCGACAGGGGAACCTCTTCTACGAGCAGTACTTC.

This chain links TRBV5-6 with TRBJ2-7; possible D gene TRBD2, 5 bases. Germline CDR1 SGHDT, CDR2 YYEEEE. Trimming removed 7 bases from V and 7 bases from J, with 12 bases in between. The length of the CDR3 is 11 residues. CDR3 amino acids: CASAKGGEQYF. The CDR3 region has the DNA TGTGCCAGCGCCAAAGGCGGGGAGCAGTACTTC.

The V and J genes are TRBV5-4 and TRBJ1-1; no clear D. This CDR3 spans 16 amino acids. Per germline, CDR1 SGHNT and CDR2 YYREEE (reference sequence). Trimming stripped 1 base from V and 1 base from J, with 14 bases between. CDR3 region: CASSLSGPGRNTEAFF. The CDR3 DNA follows: TGTGCCAGCAGCTTGAGTGGTCCCGGGAGGAACACTGAAGCTTTCTTT.

This chain connects TRBV27 to TRBJ2-2; D may be TRBD1 (6 bases). Per germline, CDR1 MNHEY and CDR2 SMNVEV (reference sequence). The V end was cut by 8 bases, the J end by 1 base, with 8 bases between. The CDR3 length is 13 residues. This CDR3 is CASSQGNTGELFF. CDR3 bases: TGTGCCAGCTCACAGGGGAACACCGGGGAGCTGTTTTTT.

CDR3 sequence reads: CASSQDRGSHEQYF. The CDR3 nucleotides are TGCGCCAGCAGCCAAGACAGGGGGTCCCACGAGCAGTACTTC. This sequence joins TRBV4-3 and TRBJ2-7, with TRBD1 matching 7 bases. The J segment lost 5 bases and the V segment lost 0 bases, leaving 4 bases of the junction unmatched. The CDR3 is 14 residues long. Germline assignment: CDR1 LGHNA and CDR2 YSLEER.